The 2 T cell receptor beta chains given below trace back to one sample, sequenced in a study of cytomegalovirus exposure and HLA in healthy donors. PCR employed 60 Vbeta and 13 Jbeta primers. This table comes from immunoSEQ multiplex PCR, and its TCRdb copy is limited to in-frame clones, with some not included. This repertoire includes tens of thousands of clones. The sequencing input was PBMCs. Source of these receptors: a man aged 35 to 55 in good health and CMV-seronegative.

CDR3 residues: CATSTEPGSAFF. The CDR3 DNA is TGTGCCACCAGCACCGAACCAGGGTCAGCTTTCTTT. The rearrangement uses TRBV15 and TRBJ1-1, with D tentatively TRBD1 (5 bases). This CDR3 is built from 12 residues. The germline CDR1 and CDR2 sequences are LNHNV and YYDKDF (reference sequence). Trimming took 4 bases from V and 10 from J, leaving 13 bases between them.

This chain connects TRBV7-9 to TRBJ1-4; 10 nucleotides match TRBD1. CDR1 is SEHNR, CDR2 FQNEAQ, per germline (reference sequence). The CDR3 length is 16 residues. The V gene end was trimmed by 5 bases and the J gene end by 6 bases; junction bases not matched to a gene: 9. This chain's CDR3 is CASSEDTGTGDEKLFF. The CDR3 DNA sequence: TGTGCCAGCAGCGAGGATACCGGGACAGGGGATGAAAAACTGTTTTTT.